Listed below are T cell receptor beta chains from one sample, sequenced in a study of T cell changes during pregnancy in multiple sclerosis. The method was immunoSEQ multiplex PCR; TCRdb's version includes in-frame clones alone and lacks a portion of them. The sample includes 65,000 to 85,000 clones, more than 80% of them seen just once. This material consisted of CD4+ T cells from peripheral blood mononuclear cells, taken before pregnancy. The receptors were gathered from a female donor with multiple sclerosis, enrolled in a pregnancy study. Both conserved end residues are part of each CDR3. A D gene is named only where the DNA matches it firmly. Part of the rows lack a size; the others show once, few, many or a class for expanded clones.

V gene	clone size	D gene	J gene	CDR3 protein	CDR3 DNA
TRBV19	-	TRBD1	TRBJ2-2	CASSKGQGVAGELFF	TGTGCCAGTAGTAAAGGACAGGGTGTAGCCGGGGAGCTGTTTTTT
TRBV5-1	-	-	TRBJ1-1	CASSGGWAEAFF	TGCGCCAGCAGCGGCGGGTGGGCTGAAGCTTTCTTT
TRBV6-1	-	TRBD1	TRBJ2-7	CASTEHRGPYEQYF	TGTGCCAGCACCGAGCACAGGGGGCCCTACGAGCAGTACTTC
TRBV2	-	-	TRBJ1-5	CASKEREGGNQPQHF	TGTGCCAGCAAGGAACGGGAGGGAGGCAATCAGCCCCAGCATTTT
TRBV6-5	-	-	TRBJ1-2	CASSLRGGAYGYTF	TGTGCCAGCAGTTTGCGAGGGGGAGCCTATGGCTACACCTTC
TRBV5-1	-	TRBD1	TRBJ2-7	CASSVIPGQGTREQYF	TGCGCCAGCAGCGTCATCCCGGGACAGGGTACTCGCGAGCAGTACTTC
TRBV7-8	-	-	TRBJ1-2	CASSLAPSGDGYTF	TGTGCCAGCAGCTTAGCGCCTTCAGGGGACGGCTACACCTTC
TRBV27	-	-	TRBJ1-1	CASSLLGGEYGTEAFF	TGTGCCAGCAGTTTATTGGGGGGGGAGTACGGCACTGAAGCTTTCTTT
TRBV4-2	-	TRBD1	TRBJ1-2	CASSQDRGQNYGYTF	TGTGCCAGCAGCCAAGATCGGGGACAGAACTATGGCTACACCTTC
TRBV28	-	-	TRBJ2-6	CASRDYSGPGANVLTF	TGTGCCAGCAGAGATTACTCAGGGCCTGGGGCCAACGTCCTGACTTTC
TRBV30	-	-	TRBJ2-3	CAWTYGAGARRPDTQYF	TGTGCCTGGACTTACGGGGCAGGGGCCCGGAGGCCAGATACGCAGTATTTT
TRBV15	-	TRBD1	TRBJ2-2	CATSRERTGGTGELFF	TGTGCCACCAGCAGAGAAAGGACAGGGGGCACCGGGGAGCTGTTTTTT
TRBV14	-	-	TRBJ2-3	CASSQDVGQNTDTQYF	TGTGCCAGCAGCCAAGATGTCGGACAGAACACAGATACGCAGTATTTT
TRBV19	-	-	TRBJ1-5	CASSLGPAGDQPQHF	TGTGCCAGTAGCCTCGGCCCCGCCGGGGATCAGCCCCAGCATTTT
TRBV28	-	-	TRBJ1-3	CASRSGAADTIYF	TGTGCCAGCAGGTCAGGGGCTGCGGACACCATATATTTT
TRBV5-4	-	-	TRBJ1-4	CASSPGVLGGEKLFF	TGTGCCAGCAGCCCCGGGGTGTTGGGAGGTGAAAAACTGTTTTTT
TRBV5-6	-	TRBD2	TRBJ2-3	CASSPRLAGGRTDTQYF	TGTGCCAGCAGCCCGCGGTTAGCGGGGGGCAGGACAGATACGCAGTATTTT
TRBV28	once	-	TRBJ1-1	CASSPPQGNTEAFF	TGTGCCAGCAGTCCGCCCCAGGGAAACACTGAAGCTTTCTTT